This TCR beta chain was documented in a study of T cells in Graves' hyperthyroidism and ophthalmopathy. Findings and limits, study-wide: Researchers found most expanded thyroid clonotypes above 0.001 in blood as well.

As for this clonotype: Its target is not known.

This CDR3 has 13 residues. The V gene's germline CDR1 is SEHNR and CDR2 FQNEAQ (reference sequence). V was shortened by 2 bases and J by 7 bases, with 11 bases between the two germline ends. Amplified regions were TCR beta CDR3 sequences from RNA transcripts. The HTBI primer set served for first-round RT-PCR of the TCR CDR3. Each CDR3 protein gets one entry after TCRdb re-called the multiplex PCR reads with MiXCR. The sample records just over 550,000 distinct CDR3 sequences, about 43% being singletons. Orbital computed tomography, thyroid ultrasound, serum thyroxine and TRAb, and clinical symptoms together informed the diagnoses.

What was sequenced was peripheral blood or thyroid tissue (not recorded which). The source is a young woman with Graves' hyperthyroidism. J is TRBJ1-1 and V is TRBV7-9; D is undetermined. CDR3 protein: CASSLLSGNEAFF. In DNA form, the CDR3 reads TGTGCCAGCAGCTTACTGTCGGGGAATGAAGCTTTCTTT.